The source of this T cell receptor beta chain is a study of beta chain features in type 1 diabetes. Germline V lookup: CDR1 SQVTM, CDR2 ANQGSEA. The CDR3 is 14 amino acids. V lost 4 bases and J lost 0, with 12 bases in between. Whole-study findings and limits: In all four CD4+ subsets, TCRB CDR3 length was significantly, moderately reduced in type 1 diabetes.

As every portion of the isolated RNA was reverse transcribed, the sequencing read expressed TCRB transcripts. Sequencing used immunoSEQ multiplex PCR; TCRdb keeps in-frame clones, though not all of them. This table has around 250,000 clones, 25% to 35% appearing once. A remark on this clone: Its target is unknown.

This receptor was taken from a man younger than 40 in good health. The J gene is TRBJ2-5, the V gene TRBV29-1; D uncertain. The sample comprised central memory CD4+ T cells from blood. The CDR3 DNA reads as TGCAGCGTTGTGGTACTGCCGTACCAAGAGACCCAGTACTTC. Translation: CSVVVLPYQETQYF.